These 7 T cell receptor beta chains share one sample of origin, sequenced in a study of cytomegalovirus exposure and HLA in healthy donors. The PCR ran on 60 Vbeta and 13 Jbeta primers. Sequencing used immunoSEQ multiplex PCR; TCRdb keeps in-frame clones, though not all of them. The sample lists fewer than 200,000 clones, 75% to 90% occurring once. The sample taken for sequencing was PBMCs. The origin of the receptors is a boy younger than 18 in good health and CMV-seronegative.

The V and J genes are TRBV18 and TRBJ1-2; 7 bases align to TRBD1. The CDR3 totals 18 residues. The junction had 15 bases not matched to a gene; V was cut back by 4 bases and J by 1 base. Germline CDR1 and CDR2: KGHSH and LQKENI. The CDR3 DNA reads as TGTGCCAGCTCACGTGACAGGGCGAAAAGGGGGTTTAACTATGGCTACACCTTC. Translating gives CASSRDRAKRGFNYGYTF.

CDR3 in DNA: TGCGCCAGCAGCCCCTCCGGGACTGGGGATAATCAGCCCCAGCATTTT. This translates into CASSPSGTGDNQPQHF. The chain employs TRBV4-1 and TRBJ1-5, with D possibly TRBD1 on 5 matching bases. Deletions cut 4 bases from V and 4 bases from J, with 17 bases between. Germline V gene lookup returns CDR1 MGHRA and CDR2 YSYEKL. This CDR3 has 16 residues.

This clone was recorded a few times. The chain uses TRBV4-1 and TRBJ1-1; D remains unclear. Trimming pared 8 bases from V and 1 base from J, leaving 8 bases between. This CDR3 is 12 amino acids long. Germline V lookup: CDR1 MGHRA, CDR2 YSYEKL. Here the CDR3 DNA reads TGCGCCAGCGAGGCCGAGAACACTGAAGCTTTCTTT. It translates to CASEAENTEAFF.

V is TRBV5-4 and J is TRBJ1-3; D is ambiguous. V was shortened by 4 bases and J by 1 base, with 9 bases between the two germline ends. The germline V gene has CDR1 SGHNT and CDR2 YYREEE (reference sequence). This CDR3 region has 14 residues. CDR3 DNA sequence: TGTGCCAGCAGCCCGAGCTCATCTGGAAACACCATATATTTT. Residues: CASSPSSSGNTIYF.

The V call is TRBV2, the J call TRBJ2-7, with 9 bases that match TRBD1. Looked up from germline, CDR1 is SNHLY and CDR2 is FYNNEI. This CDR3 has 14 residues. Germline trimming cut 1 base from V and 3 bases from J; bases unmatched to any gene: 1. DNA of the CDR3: TGTGCCAGCAGTGAAGGGACAGGGGACTACGAGCAGTACTTC. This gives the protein CASSEGTGDYEQYF.

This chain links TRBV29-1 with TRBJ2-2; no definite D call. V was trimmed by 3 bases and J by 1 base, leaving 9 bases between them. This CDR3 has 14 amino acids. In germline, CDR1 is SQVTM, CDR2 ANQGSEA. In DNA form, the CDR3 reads TGCAGCGTTGAGGGTGACTGGAACACCGGGGAGCTGTTTTTT. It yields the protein CSVEGDWNTGELFF.

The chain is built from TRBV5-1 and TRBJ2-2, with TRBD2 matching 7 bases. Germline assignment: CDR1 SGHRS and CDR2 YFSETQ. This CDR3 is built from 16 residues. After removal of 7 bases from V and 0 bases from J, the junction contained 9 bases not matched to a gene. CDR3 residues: CASGVEGLPNTGELFF. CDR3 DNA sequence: TGCGCCAGCGGCGTGGAGGGACTACCGAACACCGGGGAGCTGTTTTTT.